The clone carrying this T cell receptor beta chain came up many times. The record originates from a study of human T cells and chemical hapten exposure. Time point specified: pre-sensitization, week 0. Treatment in this sample: therapeutic diphenylcyclopropenone sensitization with weekly scalp DPC. Whole blood, unfractionated, served as the material for total RNA extraction. TCRdb processed the RACE reads anew with MiXCR; each CDR3 protein has one entry. The sample holds tens of thousands of distinct CDR3 sequences; 12% are singletons and the top ten take approximately 1.9%. CDR3 size: 16 residues. CDR1 and CDR2 from the germline V gene are MNHEY and SMNVEV (reference sequence). J lost 9 bases, V lost 5 bases, and 11 bases had no gene match.

This specimen consisted of whole blood, obtained in connection with sensitization to the hapten diphenylcyclopropenone (DPC). The rearrangement links TRBV27 to TRBJ1-6; 9 bases line up with TRBD1. This clonotype was obtained from a woman between 35 and 50 years old with alopecia areata. Some clones in this sample may be carry-over from other donors' samples. The CDR3, as DNA: TGTGCCAGCAGTGCAACAGGGGGCGATCTGCGTTCACCCCTCCACTTT. This gives the protein CASSATGGDLRSPLHF.